Each of the 10 T cell receptor beta chains below was sequenced from the same sample in a study of T-cell reconstitution after alpha-beta-depleted transplantation in children. Preparation of the TCRbeta library used unique molecular identifiers. TCRdb ran MiXCR on the PCR reads and lists one entry per CDR3 protein. This sample has fewer than 700,000 distinct CDR3 sequences, with 10% to 15% found just once. The sequences come from PBMCs, mostly from graft donor cells, collected 360 days after TCRalphabeta/CD19-depleted stem cell transplant. Receptors were obtained from a male patient under 18 who had a stem cell transplant for acute myeloid leukemia, so the T cells may come from the graft donor.

The chain combines TRBV27 with TRBJ2-7; 8 nucleotides align to TRBD1. The V and J ends lost 0 bases and 7 bases, in that order; junction bases with no gene match: 8. The CDR3 sequence is 15 residues long. Germline assignment: CDR1 MNHEY and CDR2 SMNVEV (reference sequence). CDR3 amino acids: CASSLSGTGPWEQYF. The CDR3 coding sequence is TGTGCCAGCAGTTTATCCGGGACAGGACCCTGGGAGCAGTACTTC.

This clonotype showed up just a few times. This chain links TRBV3-1 with TRBJ2-5, with a tentative D call TRBD1 (6 bases). Germline V gene lookup returns CDR1 LGHDT and CDR2 YNNKEL (reference sequence). The CDR3 contains 14 residues. V was shortened by 5 bases and J by 3 bases, with 13 bases between the two germline ends. This CDR3 reads CASSAGTLKETQYF. CDR3 DNA: TGTGCCAGCAGCGCCGGGACACTCAAAGAGACCCAGTACTTC.

The V call is TRBV6-2 or TRBV6-3, the J call TRBJ2-7, with 13 bases identical to TRBD2. The CDR3 totals 20 residues. After removal of 0 bases from V and 6 bases from J, the junction contained 17 bases not matched to a gene. In germline, CDR1 is MNHEY, CDR2 SVGEGT. The CDR3 here is CASSYSPRGGTSGVISEQYF. In nucleotides, the CDR3 is TGTGCCAGCAGTTACTCCCCCCGGGGAGGGACTAGCGGGGTCATATCCGAGCAGTACTTC.

This chain uses TRBV28 with TRBJ2-7; D is perhaps TRBD2 (6 bases). The germline V and J ends were trimmed by 4 bases and 6 bases, with 22 bases remaining between them. Germline V CDR1 and CDR2: MDHEN, SYDVKM. The CDR3 consists of 16 residues. The CDR3 loop is CASSSYLLAHRIEQYF. CDR3 coding DNA: TGTGCCAGCAGTTCTTACCTACTAGCCCACCGGATCGAGCAGTACTTC.

This clonotype was seen only a few times. The chain recombines TRBV20-1 with TRBJ2-7; 9 bases fit TRBD1. The CDR3 has 16 amino acids. CDR1 is DFQATT, CDR2 SNEGSKA, per germline (reference sequence). V was clipped by 2 bases and J by 6 bases; unmatched bases: 14. The CDR3 protein is CSARPFGTGYLSEQYF. In DNA form, the CDR3 reads TGCAGTGCTAGACCATTCGGGACAGGGTATTTGAGCGAGCAGTACTTC.

This clonotype turned up a few times. The J gene is TRBJ2-7, the V gene TRBV25-1, with D possibly matching TRBD1 (6 bases). The germline gives CDR1 MGHDK, CDR2 SYGVNS. The length of the CDR3 is 15 residues. With 2 bases removed from V and 4 bases from J, the gap between germline ends came to 15 bases. The CDR3 region is CASSELQGPAYEQYF. Here the CDR3 DNA reads TGTGCCAGCAGTGAACTACAGGGACCGGCTTACGAGCAGTACTTC.

The chain couples TRBV6-2 or TRBV6-3 to TRBJ2-7; D is uncertain. The V gene lost 2 bases and the J gene lost 4 bases, with 12 bases spanning the gap. This CDR3 contains 14 residues. From germline, CDR1 is MNHEY and CDR2 SVGEGT. In DNA form, the CDR3 reads TGTGCCAGCAGTTACGGCCTACCCCCATACGAGCAGTACTTC. Amino acids: CASSYGLPPYEQYF.

This clonotype has just a few counts. V is TRBV28 and J is TRBJ2-5; D might be TRBD1 (7 bases). Germline CDR1 MDHEN, CDR2 SYDVKM. This CDR3 has 14 amino acids. Trimming took 2 bases from V and 6 from J, leaving 13 bases between them. CDR3 amino acids: CASSLRGRDQTQYF. The CDR3 DNA sequence: TGTGCCAGCAGTTTAAGGGGGCGGGATCAGACCCAGTACTTC.

In this sample, this clonotype turned up many times. The rearrangement joins TRBV7-3 to TRBJ2-2; D not certain. The CDR3 covers 15 residues. Trimming pared 4 bases from V and 3 bases from J, leaving 12 bases between. CDR1 SGHTA and CDR2 FQGTGA come from the germline V gene. The CDR3 region has the DNA TGTGCCAGCAGCTCTACGGGCCTGGACACCGGGGAGCTGTTTTTT. Translating it yields CASSSTGLDTGELFF.

This clonotype was detected only a few times. V usage is TRBV25-1 and J usage is TRBJ1-1; 10 positions match TRBD1. Germline trimming cut 5 bases from V and 7 bases from J; bases unmatched to any gene: 4. The CDR3 has 13 amino acids. Per the germline V gene, CDR1 is MGHDK and CDR2 is SYGVNS. In nucleotides, the CDR3 is TGTGCCAGCAGTTGGGGGACAGGGGTTGAAGCTTTCTTT. Translated, it gives CASSWGTGVEAFF.